This T cell receptor beta chain was recorded in a study of OX40 agonist ivuxolimab in advanced cancers. The repertoire was sequenced with immunoSEQ multiplex PCR; TCRdb's copy has only in-frame clones and lacks some. The sample contains about 84,000 clones, about 80% of which appear only once. Autoimmune disease history or systemic immunosuppression meant exclusion. Germline-derived CDR1 and CDR2 are SGHNT and YYREEE (reference sequence). This CDR3 is 15 amino acids long. V shed 4 bases, J shed 2 bases, and the junction held 8 bases outside the gene matches. Material: CD4+ or CD8+ T cells sorted from blood, obtained in a trial of the OX40 agonist ivuxolimab. This sequence originates from an adult with an advanced solid tumor such as melanoma, head and neck, liver or kidney cancer. V and J are TRBV5-4 and TRBJ2-5, with 7 bases aligning to TRBD1. The CDR3 nucleotides read TGTGCCAGCAGCACACGGACAGGAGCTCAAGAGACCCAGTACTTC. Its translation is CASSTRTGAQETQYF.